Below are 17 T cell receptor beta chains sequenced from a single sample in a study of T cell repertoires in cytomegalovirus infection. TCRdb fed the reads into MiXCR, producing one record per CDR3 protein. The data show more than 200,000 distinct CDR3 sequences, approximately 9.1% seen once. The sample consisted of PBMCs. All receptors derive from a human donor in good health (CMV status not recorded). Some clones in this sample may be carry-over from other donors' samples.

This clonotype was detected ten times or more. The chain couples TRBV7-8 to TRBJ2-7, with 8 positions matching TRBD1. Trimming at V came to 5 bases and at J to 1 base, leaving 7 bases not matched to a gene. The germline V gene has CDR1 SGHVS and CDR2 FQNEAQ. This CDR3 contains 15 residues. CDR3 region: CASSLTTGDSYEQYF. The CDR3, as DNA: TGTGCCAGCAGCCTGACGACAGGGGATTCCTACGAGCAGTACTTC. Variable domain in full (rest from reference TRBV7-8 and TRBJ2-7): GAGVSQSPRYKVAKRGQDVALRCDPISGHVSLFWYQQALGQGPEFLTYFQNEAQLDKSGLPSDRFFAERPEGSVSTLKIQRTQQEDSAVYLCASSLTTGDSYEQYFGPGTRLTVT.

This clonotype has only a few counts. This sequence joins TRBV12-3 or TRBV12-4 and TRBJ2-5, with D hard to call. Trimming removed 1 base at V and 2 bases at J, with 14 bases between. The CDR3 has 16 amino acids. This CDR3 is CASSLGARTTQETQYF. In DNA form, the CDR3 reads TGTGCCAGCAGTTTAGGGGCCCGGACGACTCAAGAGACCCAGTACTTC.

This clonotype was detected many times. This chain links TRBV7-2 with TRBJ2-7; TRBD2 agrees at 11 bases. The CDR3 is made up of 18 amino acids. Germline CDR1 and CDR2: SGHTA and FQGNSA. V lost 3 bases and J lost 7; bases outside the gene matches: 17. The CDR3 coding sequence is TGTGCCAGCAGCTTCGCCCCTGGAGGTAGCGGGAGGGCCTGGGAGCAGTACTTC. This translates into CASSFAPGGSGRAWEQYF.

There are many counts of this clonotype. This chain uses TRBV12-5 with TRBJ1-5; TRBD1 might be the D (5 bases). The CDR3 spans 16 residues. Germline lookup yields CDR1 LGHNT and CDR2 FRNRAP. Between the trimmed V and J ends, which lost 2 bases and 3 bases, there was a span of 14 bases. The CDR3 reads CASGLPGTVNNQPQHF. CDR3 nucleotides: TGTGCTAGTGGTTTGCCTGGGACGGTGAACAATCAGCCCCAGCATTTT.

This clonotype was counted only a few times. V usage is TRBV7-6 and J usage is TRBJ2-3, with TRBD1 identical over 10 bases. The V and J ends lost 4 bases and 5 bases, in that order; junction bases with no gene match: 6. The germline V gene has CDR1 SGHVS and CDR2 FNYEAQ. This CDR3 contains 15 residues. Written as DNA, the CDR3 is TGTGCCAGCAGCTCCACGACAGGGGGCTTAGATACGCAGTATTTT. It codes for CASSSTTGGLDTQYF.

This clonotype was recorded many times. V gene TRBV7-2 combines with J gene TRBJ2-1, with 8 bases identical to TRBD2. The trim removed 5 bases at V and 9 bases at J, leaving 15 bases unmatched. The length of the CDR3 is 16 residues. The germline V gene has CDR1 SGHTA and CDR2 FQGNSA. DNA for the CDR3: TGTGCCAGCAGCCCCTCCGGGACTAGATTCTCGGTTGAGCAGTTCTTC. Protein sequence: CASSPSGTRFSVEQFF. Together with reference TRBV7-2 and TRBJ2-1, the CDR3 gives the full variable domain: GAGVSQSPSNKVTEKGKDVELRCDPISGHTALYWYRQSLGQGLEFLIYFQGNSAPDKSGLPSDRFSAERTGGSVSTLTIQRTQQEDSAVYLCASSPSGTRFSVEQFFGPGTRLTVL.

The CDR3 bases are TGTGCCAGCCGGAGGTCTAGCGAGCTCTACCAAGAGACCCAGTACTTC. Amino acid sequence: CASRRSSELYQETQYF. The chain uses TRBV28 and TRBJ2-5, with D possibly matching TRBD2 (6 bases). The germline V gene has CDR1 MDHEN and CDR2 SYDVKM. Deletions cut 8 bases from V and 0 bases from J, with 19 bases between. The length of the CDR3 is 16 residues.

This clonotype was detected a few times. The chain is built from TRBV27 and TRBJ2-1; no definite D call. The ends were cut back, 2 bases at V and 7 bases at J, with 9 bases in the middle. Per germline, CDR1 MNHEY and CDR2 SMNVEV (reference sequence). The CDR3 has 13 amino acids. This CDR3 is CASSLDMGNEQFF. In nucleotides, the CDR3 is TGTGCCAGCAGTTTAGACATGGGAAATGAGCAGTTCTTC.

A note on this clonotype: Given a much more abundant clone one base away, this may be a read error. V gene TRBV24-1 combines with J gene TRBJ1-1; D possibly corresponds to TRBD1 (5 bases). Germline CDR1 is KGHDR and CDR2 is SFDVKD. The CDR3 runs 14 residues. The CDR3 region is CATSDLVGESEALF. The CDR3 bases are TGTGCCACCAGTGATTTGGTGGGGGAATCTGAAGCTCTCTTT.

This clonotype came up many times. The rearrangement links TRBV7-2 to TRBJ1-2; a weak D match, TRBD1 (5 bases). With 1 base removed from V and 6 bases from J, the gap between germline ends came to 18 bases. This CDR3 is 16 amino acids long. Germline-derived CDR1 and CDR2 are SGHTA and FQGNSA. The CDR3: CASSLVGTGGGDGYTF. CDR3 nucleotide sequence: TGTGCCAGCAGCTTAGTGGGGACCGGGGGAGGGGATGGCTACACCTTC.

This chain uses TRBV6-2 or TRBV6-3 with TRBJ1-2, with D unclear. Germline CDR1 is MNHEY and CDR2 is SVGEGT. Trimming left V 5 bases short and J 5 bases short, with 12 bases between. This CDR3 is 13 amino acids long. The CDR3 protein is CASSVRPIYGYTF. The CDR3, as DNA: TGTGCCAGCAGTGTAAGACCGATTTATGGCTACACCTTC.

This clonotype appeared many times. The chain combines TRBV7-6 with TRBJ2-6; TRBD2 is a possible D gene (5 bases). CDR3 length: 16 amino acids. Germline V gene sequence: CDR1 SGHVS, CDR2 FNYEAQ. The V and J ends lost 5 bases and 0 bases respectively, with 11 bases between them. For the CDR3, the DNA is TGTGCCAGCAGCCGCGACGGGGTCTCTGGGGCCAACGTCCTGACTTTC. Protein: CASSRDGVSGANVLTF.

This clonotype was counted at least ten times. The V and J genes are TRBV7-2 and TRBJ2-3; 12 bases map to TRBD2. V gave up 4 bases and J gave up 3 bases; unmatched junction bases: 8. Germline V gives CDR1 SGHTA, CDR2 FQGNSA. This CDR3 has 17 residues. The CDR3 region has the DNA TGTGCCAGCAGCTCATCTAGCGGGGGGGCGGGGACAGATACGCAGTATTTT. Protein product: CASSSSSGGAGTDTQYF.

V and J are TRBV28 and TRBJ2-3; D might be TRBD2 (6 bases). The CDR3 loop spans 14 amino acids. V lost 5 bases to trimming and J lost 0 bases, with 9 bases between them. Looked up from germline, CDR1 is MDHEN and CDR2 is SYDVKM. This chain's CDR3 is CASSMSGSTDTQYF. The CDR3 DNA reads TGTGCCAGCAGTATGAGCGGGAGCACAGATACGCAGTATTTT.

This clonotype was counted ten times or more. The V call is TRBV7-2, the J call TRBJ2-5, with TRBD2 matching 7 bases. Germline V gene lookup returns CDR1 SGHTA and CDR2 FQGNSA. The CDR3 runs to 16 residues. The junction had 11 bases not matched to a gene; V was cut back by 3 bases and J by 4 bases. The CDR3 sequence is CASSLVLLGGSETQYF. CDR3 sequence (DNA): TGTGCCAGCAGCTTGGTCCTTTTGGGGGGGTCAGAGACCCAGTACTTC.

This clonotype was picked up many times. The genes are TRBV25-1 and TRBJ1-6; TRBD1 aligns across 8 bases. Germline V gene sequence: CDR1 MGHDK, CDR2 SYGVNS. This CDR3 contains 15 residues. Losses at the gene ends were 6 bases for V and 7 bases for J; bases not matched to a gene: 8. The CDR3 region has the DNA TGTGCCAGCAGGGACGGACAGGGCCGGAATTCACCCCTCCACTTT. Its translation: CASRDGQGRNSPLHF.

This clonotype appeared many times. V usage is TRBV19 and J usage is TRBJ1-6; D unresolved. V was shortened by 5 bases and J by 5 bases, with 13 bases between the two germline ends. CDR1 is LNHDA and CDR2 is SQIVND in the germline V gene (reference sequence). The CDR3 has 15 residues. The CDR3 region has the DNA TGTGCCAGTAGTCCCCGGGGAGTCGATAATTCACCCCTCCACTTT. Amino acids: CASSPRGVDNSPLHF.